One sample yielded the 24 T cell receptor beta chains listed below, sequenced in a study of blood T cell repertoires in COVID-19. Assay used: immunoSEQ multiplex PCR; TCRdb lists only in-frame clones, some missing. The sample lists some 41,000 clones, 75% to 85% occurring once. Sequenced material: peripheral blood. These receptor sequences come from a man older than 75 in a cohort sampled during active COVID-19.

The rearrangement links TRBV5-4 to TRBJ2-2; perhaps TRBD2 as D (5 bases). Trimming took off 3 bases at V and 5 bases at J, with 17 bases between the two ends. CDR3 length equals 16 residues. CDR1 is SGHNT, CDR2 YYREEE, per germline (reference sequence). CDR3 loop: CASSSVKSPGTGELFF. CDR3 coding DNA: TGTGCCAGCAGCTCGGTTAAATCCCCGGGGACCGGGGAGCTGTTTTTT.

This clone has just one count. The chain couples TRBV2 to TRBJ2-7, with no clear D. The germline gives CDR1 SNHLY, CDR2 FYNNEI. This CDR3 spans 12 amino acids. Trimming pared 3 bases from V and 3 bases from J, leaving 6 bases between. The CDR3 DNA sequence: TGTGCCAGCAGTGAGGCAATCTACGAGCAGTACTTC. Protein product: CASSEAIYEQYF. Based on the CDR3 plus reference TRBV2 and TRBJ2-7, the full variable domain is EPEVTQTPSHQVTQMGQEVILRCVPISNHLYFYWYRQILGQKVEFLVSFYNNEISEKSEIFDDQFSVERPDGSNFTLKIRSTKLEDSAMYFCASSEAIYEQYFGPGTRLTVT.

The chain couples TRBV5-4 to TRBJ2-5; 9 bases line up with TRBD2. This CDR3 region has 15 residues. CDR1 is SGHNT and CDR2 is YYREEE in the germline V gene (reference sequence). The V and J ends lost 3 bases and 0 bases, in that order; junction bases with no gene match: 3. CDR3: CASSSSGRNQETQYF. The CDR3, as DNA: TGTGCCAGCAGCTCAAGCGGGAGGAACCAAGAGACCCAGTACTTC.

The chain uses TRBV2 and TRBJ1-2; D is ambiguous. Germline V gene data show CDR1 as SNHLY and CDR2 as FYNNEI. This CDR3 is 11 amino acids long. The V end lost 5 bases, the J end lost 8 bases, and 9 bases lay between the germline ends. CDR3 DNA: TGTGCCAGCAGTAGCGGCGCGGGCTACACCTTC. The encoded protein is CASSSGAGYTF.

This clone was observed a few times. This chain connects TRBV6-4 to TRBJ2-3, with 9 positions matching TRBD2. V trimming: 4 bases; J trimming: 3 bases; junction bases outside the gene matches: 2. There are 14 residues in the CDR3. Per the germline V gene, CDR1 is MRHNA and CDR2 is SNTAGT. In nucleotides, the CDR3 is TGTGCCAGCAGTGTTGCGGGAGGGACAGATACGCAGTATTTT. This encodes CASSVAGGTDTQYF.

The rearrangement links TRBV27 to TRBJ1-3, with 7 nucleotides matching TRBD1. With 11 bases clipped from V and 3 bases from J, the junction kept 10 bases outside the gene matches. CDR3 length: 14 amino acids. Germline V CDR1 and CDR2: MNHEY, SMNVEV (reference sequence). The CDR3 sequence is CAAGGLGSGNTIYF. The DNA for the CDR3 is TGTGCCGCAGGGGGGTTGGGGAGTGGAAACACCATATATTTT.

This chain connects TRBV28 to TRBJ2-5, with D perhaps matching TRBD2 (6 bases). V lost 3 bases to trimming and J lost 4 bases, with 12 bases between them. Germline assignment: CDR1 MDHEN and CDR2 SYDVKM. This CDR3 has 14 amino acids. CDR3 DNA: TGTGCCAGCAGTTTGGGAAGGGAGGTAGAGACCCAGTACTTC. Its protein is CASSLGREVETQYF.

V gene TRBV5-1 combines with J gene TRBJ2-3; a weak D match, TRBD2 (6 bases). The V gene lost 4 bases and the J gene lost 2 bases, with 14 bases spanning the gap. This CDR3 has 15 amino acids. Per germline, CDR1 SGHRS and CDR2 YFSETQ. The CDR3 spells CASSGGRYSTDTQYF. Here the CDR3 DNA reads TGCGCCAGCAGCGGGGGGAGGTACTCCACAGATACGCAGTATTTT. The variable domain in full, completed from reference TRBV5-1 and TRBJ2-3, reads KAGVTQTPRYLIKTRGQQVTLSCSPISGHRSVSWYQQTPGQGLQFLFEYFSETQRNKGNFPGRFSGRQFSNSRSEMNVSTLELGDSALYLCASSGGRYSTDTQYFGPGTRLTVL.

This clone came up once. V usage is TRBV28 and J usage is TRBJ2-7, with 7 bases that match TRBD1. V was clipped by 8 bases and J by 2 bases; unmatched bases: 0. Germline CDR1 reads MDHEN; CDR2 reads SYDVKM. The CDR3 is 11 amino acids. Here the CDR3 reads CASGTAYEQYF. Here the CDR3 DNA reads TGTGCCAGCGGGACAGCCTACGAGCAGTACTTC.

This clone was seen a few times. CDR3 bases: TGTGCCAGCAGTAGATTCGGACAGCTCTCCTACGAGCAGTACTTC. Translation gives CASSRFGQLSYEQYF. The rearrangement links TRBV5-4 to TRBJ2-7, with D perhaps matching TRBD1 (6 bases). There are 15 residues in the CDR3. Germline CDR1 reads SGHNT; CDR2 reads YYREEE (reference sequence). The V end was cut by 5 bases, the J end by 0 bases, with 15 bases between.

This clone appeared a few times. The chain joins TRBV6-5 to TRBJ1-1; a possible D gene is TRBD1 (6 bases). The CDR3 runs to 13 residues. From germline, CDR1 is MNHEY and CDR2 SVGAGI. Between the trimmed V and J ends, which lost 6 bases and 1 base, there was a span of 9 bases. The CDR3 reads CASRLQGNTEAFF. As DNA, the CDR3 is TGTGCCAGCAGGTTACAGGGGAACACTGAAGCTTTCTTT.

This clone was detected only a few times. The chain couples TRBV5-1 to TRBJ2-7; 9 bases line up with TRBD2. Germline assignment: CDR1 SGHRS and CDR2 YFSETQ. With 1 base clipped from V and 1 base from J, the junction kept 3 bases outside the gene matches. This CDR3 has 15 amino acids. This CDR3 is CASSLNSGSSYEQYF. DNA for the CDR3: TGCGCCAGCAGCTTGAATAGCGGGAGTTCCTACGAGCAGTACTTC.

This clone was seen more than once but under ten times. V and J are TRBV28 and TRBJ1-5, with a tentative D call TRBD1 (5 bases). CDR3 length equals 16 residues. V was trimmed by 2 bases and J by 5 bases, leaving 16 bases between them. Looked up from germline, CDR1 is MDHEN and CDR2 is SYDVKM. The CDR3 DNA follows: TGTGCCAGCAGTTTACGCGGACGACAAGGGGATCAGCCCCAGCATTTT. Translating gives CASSLRGRQGDQPQHF. The variable domain in full, completed from reference TRBV28 and TRBJ1-5, reads DVKVTQSSRYLVKRTGEKVFLECVQDMDHENMFWYRQDPGLGLRLIYFSYDVKMKEKGDIPEGYSVSREKKERFSLILESASTNQTSMYLCASSLRGRQGDQPQHFGDGTRLSIL.

This chain joins TRBV5-1 and TRBJ2-2; the match to TRBD1 covers 9 bases. The CDR3 length is 17 residues. V trimming: 1 base; J trimming: 5 bases; junction bases outside the gene matches: 9. Per germline, CDR1 SGHRS and CDR2 YFSETQ. The DNA of the CDR3 is TGCGCCAGCAGCTTGCAAAGTGACAGGGGGAGAACCGGGGAGCTGTTTTTT. It specifies CASSLQSDRGRTGELFF.

J is TRBJ2-3 and V is TRBV20-1, with 12 bases fitting TRBD2. Looked up from germline, CDR1 is DFQATT and CDR2 is SNEGSKA (reference sequence). V lost 3 bases to trimming and J lost 3 bases; unmatched junction nucleotides: 16. The CDR3 runs to 19 residues. The CDR3 DNA reads TGCAGTGCTAGTACACGCCGGACTAGCGGGACTACAGGGACAGATACGCAGTATTTT. Encoded protein: CSASTRRTSGTTGTDTQYF.

The chain combines TRBV10-3 with TRBJ2-1; TRBD2 aligns across 14 bases. The CDR3 has 17 residues. CDR1 is ENHRY and CDR2 is SYGVKD in the germline V gene. The trim removed 5 bases at V and 5 bases at J, leaving 8 bases unmatched. CDR3 protein: CAISKTSGGAPNNEQFF. CDR3 DNA: TGTGCCATCAGTAAGACTAGCGGGGGGGCGCCGAACAATGAGCAGTTCTTC.

The V gene is TRBV14, the J gene TRBJ2-7; 12 nucleotides match TRBD1. The CDR3 loop spans 15 amino acids. Germline trimming cut 3 bases from V and 5 bases from J; bases unmatched to any gene: 5. Looked up from germline, CDR1 is SGHDN and CDR2 is FVKESK. CDR3 nucleotides: TGTGCCAGCAGCCACAGGGACAGGGGGCACCACGAGCAGTACTTC. Translation: CASSHRDRGHHEQYF.

The chain recombines TRBV11-2 with TRBJ2-7; possible D gene TRBD1, 6 bases. With 0 bases removed from V and 2 bases from J, the gap between germline ends came to 11 bases. This CDR3 has 15 amino acids. The germline CDR1 and CDR2 sequences are SGHAT and FQNNGV. CDR3 in amino acids: CASSLERTAPYEQYF. The CDR3 DNA sequence: TGTGCCAGCAGCTTAGAGAGGACAGCTCCCTACGAGCAGTACTTC.

This chain uses TRBV5-6 with TRBJ1-3; D unclear. Trimming cost V 0 bases and J 0 bases, with 10 bases left between them. The CDR3 is made up of 16 amino acids. CDR1 is SGHDT, CDR2 YYEEEE, per germline. Written as DNA, the CDR3 is TGTGCCAGCAGCTTGGGGTTAGCAAGCTCTGGAAACACCATATATTTT. Translated: CASSLGLASSGNTIYF.

V gene TRBV6-6 combines with J gene TRBJ2-7, with 10 bases that match TRBD1. The germline CDR1 and CDR2 sequences are MNHNY and SVGAGI (reference sequence). V was pared by 2 bases and J by 0 bases, with 1 base of the junction left unmatched. This CDR3 comprises 15 residues. DNA of the CDR3: TGTGCCAGCAGTTACGACAGGGGGCTCTCCTACGAGCAGTACTTC. Residues: CASSYDRGLSYEQYF.

The rearrangement links TRBV7-2 to TRBJ2-7; a weak D match, TRBD2 (6 bases). The CDR3 runs 13 residues. V was shortened by 5 bases and J by 2 bases, with 10 bases between the two germline ends. From germline, CDR1 is SGHTA and CDR2 FQGNSA. The CDR3 protein is CASSLGGPYEQYF. DNA of the CDR3: TGTGCCAGCAGCCTAGGAGGGCCCTACGAGCAGTACTTC.

The chain carries TRBV19 and TRBJ1-5; D possibly corresponds to TRBD1 (5 bases). The CDR3 has 12 residues. In germline, CDR1 is LNHDA, CDR2 SQIVND (reference sequence). Trimming left V 2 bases short and J 7 bases short, with 6 bases between. CDR3 region: CASSISGQPQHF. Here the CDR3 DNA reads TGTGCCAGTAGTATATCAGGGCAGCCCCAGCATTTT.

The DNA for the CDR3 is TGTGCCATCAGTGAGTCGACGCCAGGGGACCAGCCCCAGCATTTT. Encoded protein: CAISESTPGDQPQHF. The chain employs TRBV10-3 and TRBJ1-5; possible D gene TRBD1, 6 bases. The CDR3 has 15 residues. Germline V gene sequence: CDR1 ENHRY, CDR2 SYGVKD. V was cut by 0 bases and J by 7 bases, with 13 bases left in between.

The chain employs TRBV27 and TRBJ1-1, with unresolved D. Trimming stripped 3 bases from V and 1 base from J, with 9 bases between. CDR3 length equals 14 residues. The germline CDR1 and CDR2 sequences are MNHEY and SMNVEV (reference sequence). The CDR3 DNA follows: TGTGCCAGCAGTTTTTACAGCGGGAACACTGAAGCTTTCTTT. Its translation: CASSFYSGNTEAFF.